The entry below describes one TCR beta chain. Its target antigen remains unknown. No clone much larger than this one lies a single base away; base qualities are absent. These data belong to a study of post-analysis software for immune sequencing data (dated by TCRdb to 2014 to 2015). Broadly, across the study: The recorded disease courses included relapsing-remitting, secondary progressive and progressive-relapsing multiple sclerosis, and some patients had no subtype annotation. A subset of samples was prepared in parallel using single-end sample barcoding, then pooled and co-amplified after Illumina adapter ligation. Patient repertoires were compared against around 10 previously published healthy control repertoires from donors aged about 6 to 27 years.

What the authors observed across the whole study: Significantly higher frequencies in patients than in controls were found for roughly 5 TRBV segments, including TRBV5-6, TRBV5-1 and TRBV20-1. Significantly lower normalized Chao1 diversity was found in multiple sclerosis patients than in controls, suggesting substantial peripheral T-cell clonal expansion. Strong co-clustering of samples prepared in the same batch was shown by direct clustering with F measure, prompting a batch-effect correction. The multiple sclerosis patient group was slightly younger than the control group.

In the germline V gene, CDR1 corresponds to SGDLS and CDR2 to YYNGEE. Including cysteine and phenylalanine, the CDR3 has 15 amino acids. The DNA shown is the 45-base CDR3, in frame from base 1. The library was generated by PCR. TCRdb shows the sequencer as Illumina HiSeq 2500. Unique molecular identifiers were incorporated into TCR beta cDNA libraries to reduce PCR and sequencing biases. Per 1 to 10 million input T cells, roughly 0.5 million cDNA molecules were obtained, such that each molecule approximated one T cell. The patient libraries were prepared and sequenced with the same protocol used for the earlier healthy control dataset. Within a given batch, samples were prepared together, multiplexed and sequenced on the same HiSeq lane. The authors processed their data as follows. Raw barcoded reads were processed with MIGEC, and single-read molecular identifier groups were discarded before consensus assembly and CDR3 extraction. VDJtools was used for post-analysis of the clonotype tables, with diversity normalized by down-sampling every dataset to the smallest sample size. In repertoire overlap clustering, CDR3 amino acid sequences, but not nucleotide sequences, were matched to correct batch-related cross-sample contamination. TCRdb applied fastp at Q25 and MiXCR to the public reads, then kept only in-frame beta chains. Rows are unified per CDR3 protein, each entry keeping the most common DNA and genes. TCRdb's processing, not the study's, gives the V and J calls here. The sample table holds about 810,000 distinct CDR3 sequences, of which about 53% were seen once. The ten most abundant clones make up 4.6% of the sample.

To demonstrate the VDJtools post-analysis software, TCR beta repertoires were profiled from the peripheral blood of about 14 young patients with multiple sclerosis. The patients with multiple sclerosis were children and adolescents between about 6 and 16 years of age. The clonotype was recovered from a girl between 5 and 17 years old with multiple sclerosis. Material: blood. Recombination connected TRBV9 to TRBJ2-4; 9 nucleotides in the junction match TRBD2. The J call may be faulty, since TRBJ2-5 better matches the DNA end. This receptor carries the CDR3 CASSVSSGTPETQYF. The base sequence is TGTGCCAGCAGCGTCTCTAGCGGGACCCCAGAGACCCAGTACTTC.